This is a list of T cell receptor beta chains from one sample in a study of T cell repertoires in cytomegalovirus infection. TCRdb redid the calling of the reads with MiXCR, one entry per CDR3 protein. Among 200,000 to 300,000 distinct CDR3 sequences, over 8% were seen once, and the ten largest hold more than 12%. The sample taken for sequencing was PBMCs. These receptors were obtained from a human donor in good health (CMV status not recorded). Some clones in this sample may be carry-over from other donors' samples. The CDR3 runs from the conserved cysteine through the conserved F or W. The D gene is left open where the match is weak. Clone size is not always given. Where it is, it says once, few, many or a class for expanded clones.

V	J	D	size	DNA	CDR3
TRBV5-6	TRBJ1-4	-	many	TGTGCCAGCAGCCCTGAGGCAGGAAGGACGAATGAAAAACTGTTTTTT	CASSPEAGRTNEKLFF
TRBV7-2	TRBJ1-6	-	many	TGTGCCAGCAGCTTAGCGGGATCCGGTAATTCACCCCTCCACTTT	CASSLAGSGNSPLHF
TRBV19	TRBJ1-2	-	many	TGTGCCAGTACCCGGACGGCCCCAGGGAGATCGGGCTACACCTTC	CASTRTAPGRSGYTF
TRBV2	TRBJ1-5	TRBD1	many	TGTGCCAGCAGTCCCAAACTGCCTCCTGACAGGGAAAGTCAGCCCCAGCATTTT	CASSPKLPPDRESQPQHF
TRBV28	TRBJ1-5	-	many	TGTGCCAGCAGTTCGGGGGGCAAAGGAAGCAATCAGCCCCAGCATTTT	CASSSGGKGSNQPQHF
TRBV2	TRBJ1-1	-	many	TGTGCCAGCAGTGATCCCCAGGGTAAATGGCGAGCTTTCTTT	CASSDPQGKWRAFF
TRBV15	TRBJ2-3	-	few	TGTGCCACCAGGCCAGGGGGGACAGATACGCAGTATTTT	CATRPGGTDTQYF
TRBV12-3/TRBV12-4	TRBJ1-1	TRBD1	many	TGTGCCAGCAGTGCCGGGACAGTGAACACTGAAGCTTTCTTT	CASSAGTVNTEAFF
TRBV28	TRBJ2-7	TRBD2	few	TGTGCCACCGACCCAGCGGGATCCCAATTATGGCAGTACTTC	CATDPAGSQLWQYF
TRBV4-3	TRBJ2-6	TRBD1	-	TGCGCCAGCAGCCGGTCGAGACAGGGTATCTCTGGGGCCAACGTCCTGACTTTC	CASSRSRQGISGANVLTF
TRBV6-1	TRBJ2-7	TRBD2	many	TGTGCCAGCAGGGATAGCGGGACCTACGAGCAGTACTTC	CASRDSGTYEQYF